These T cell receptor beta chains were read from a single sample in a study of T cell responses to AZD1222 COVID-19 vaccine. Only in-frame clones appear in the TCRdb table, and some are missing; sequencing was by immunoSEQ multiplex PCR. The data show around 78,000 clones, just over 90% seen once. The sequencing used peripheral blood, collected on day 0 of MenACWY control vaccination. These receptors were taken from an adult in good health. Both conserved end residues are part of each CDR3. The D gene is left open where the match is weak. Only part of the rows carry a size: once, few, many, or a class if the clone is expanded.

J gene | V gene | clone size | D gene | CDR3 protein | CDR3 DNA
TRBJ2-5 | TRBV6-2/TRBV6-3 | few | TRBD2 | CASSPTSGRETQYF | TGTGCCAGCAGTCCAACTAGCGGGCGGGAGACCCAGTACTTC
TRBJ1-2 | TRBV5-4 | few | NA | CASSLGATQIGYTF | TGTGCCAGCAGCTTGGGGGCCACCCAAATCGGCTACACCTTC
TRBJ2-1 | TRBV6-5 | NA | NA | CASSYRAGLYNEQFF | TGTGCCAGCAGTTACAGAGCGGGCCTATACAATGAGCAGTTCTTC
TRBJ2-3 | TRBV19 | NA | NA | CASSPQGTDTQYF | TGTGCCAGTAGTCCCCAGGGCACAGATACGCAGTATTTT
TRBJ1-5 | TRBV25-1 | few | NA | CASSERGSPNQPQHF | TGTGCCAGCAGTGAAAGGGGCAGCCCCAATCAGCCCCAGCATTTT
TRBJ2-7 | TRBV5-5 | NA | NA | CASSLWGRSDEQYF | TGTGCCAGCAGCTTGTGGGGGAGGTCCGACGAGCAGTACTTC
TRBJ1-2 | TRBV9 | NA | NA | CASSVFDGPGGGYTF | TGTGCCAGCAGCGTATTCGATGGCCCCGGGGGGGGCTACACCTTC
TRBJ2-7 | TRBV6-5 | NA | NA | CASSLGAGSYEQYF | TGTGCCAGCAGTTTGGGGGCCGGCTCCTACGAGCAGTACTTC
TRBJ1-1 | TRBV6-5 | NA | NA | CASSPGMDEAFF | TGTGCCAGCTCCCCCGGGATGGATGAAGCTTTCTTT
TRBJ2-1 | TRBV2 | NA | TRBD2 | CASRDLAGVADEQFF | TGTGCCAGCAGGGACCTAGCGGGAGTGGCAGATGAGCAGTTCTTC
TRBJ1-2 | TRBV9 | NA | NA | CASSPRSDLYGYTF | TGTGCCAGCAGCCCTCGTTCCGACCTTTATGGCTACACCTTC
TRBJ2-3 | TRBV7-2 | NA | NA | CASSPAVRDTQYF | TGTGCCAGCAGCCCAGCGGTGCGGGATACGCAGTATTTT
TRBJ1-1 | TRBV5-1 | NA | TRBD1 | CASSTAGQYNTEAFF | TGCGCCAGCAGCACAGCGGGACAGTACAACACTGAAGCTTTCTTT
TRBJ2-2 | TRBV7-9 | NA | NA | CASSLAQITGELFF | TGTGCCAGCAGCTTAGCCCAGATCACCGGGGAGCTGTTTTTT
TRBJ2-5 | TRBV19 | NA | NA | CASSISGLSETQYF | TGTGCCAGTAGTATATCGGGACTCTCAGAGACCCAGTACTTC
TRBJ1-1 | TRBV14 | NA | NA | CASSQARTGEAFF | TGTGCCAGCAGCCAAGCCCGTACGGGGGAAGCTTTCTTT
TRBJ2-2 | TRBV24-1 | NA | NA | CATRGEGELFF | TGTGCCACCAGAGGAGAGGGGGAGCTGTTTTTT
TRBJ2-7 | TRBV6-2/TRBV6-3 | NA | NA | CASTPDRGATGTISYEQYF | TGTGCCAGCACCCCCGATCGGGGGGCGACCGGGACAATCTCCTACGAGCAGTACTTC
TRBJ1-2 | TRBV6-1 | NA | TRBD1 | CASSDTQTGLEGYTF | TGTGCCAGCAGTGATACACAGACAGGGCTTGAAGGCTACACCTTC
TRBJ1-3 | TRBV2 | NA | NA | CASSDGLGNTIYF | TGTGCCAGCAGTGACGGGTTGGGAAACACCATATATTTT
TRBJ2-1 | TRBV7-9 | NA | NA | CASSLAAFDEQFF | TGTGCCAGCAGCTTAGCGGCATTTGATGAGCAGTTCTTC
TRBJ2-6 | TRBV7-2 | NA | TRBD2 | CASSPQAGDSGANVLTF | TGTGCCAGCAGCCCGCAAGCGGGGGACTCTGGGGCCAACGTCCTGACTTTC
TRBJ1-1 | TRBV10-1 | NA | TRBD1 | CASSRDREYGAFF | TGCGCCAGCAGCCGGGACAGGGAATACGGAGCTTTCTTT
TRBJ1-6 | TRBV9 | NA | NA | CASGQTADSPLHF | TGTGCCAGCGGGCAGACGGCGGACTCACCCCTCCACTTT
TRBJ2-1 | TRBV28 | once | TRBD2 | CASLNLGGRSPKSYNEQFF | TGTGCCAGCCTAAATTTGGGCGGGAGGAGCCCTAAAAGCTACAATGAGCAGTTCTTC
TRBJ1-2 | TRBV7-2 | NA | NA | CASSFPGVDSYGYTF | TGTGCCAGCAGCTTCCCTGGGGTGGACAGCTATGGCTACACCTTC
TRBJ2-1 | TRBV27 | NA | NA | CASSLMGGATYNEQFF | TGTGCCAGCAGTTTAATGGGGGGGGCTACCTACAATGAGCAGTTCTTC
TRBJ2-7 | TRBV5-1 | NA | NA | CASSLERGAYEQYF | TGCGCCAGCAGCTTGGAACGCGGAGCCTACGAGCAGTACTTC
TRBJ2-1 | TRBV6-2/TRBV6-3 | NA | NA | CASSPNSNEQFF | TGTGCCAGCAGCCCTAACTCCAATGAGCAGTTCTTC
TRBJ2-7 | TRBV7-6 | NA | NA | CASSLSESSYEQYF | TGTGCCAGCAGCTTAAGTGAGAGCTCCTACGAGCAGTACTTC
TRBJ1-2 | TRBV12-5 | NA | NA | CASGLTFSTYGYTF | TGTGCTAGTGGTTTGACATTTTCTACCTATGGCTACACCTTC
TRBJ1-5 | TRBV7-2 | once | NA | CASSPGPGWFQPQHF | TGTGCCAGCAGCCCTGGGCCAGGGTGGTTTCAGCCCCAGCATTTT
TRBJ1-5 | TRBV19 | NA | TRBD1 | CASAGQGGQPQHF | TGTGCCAGTGCCGGACAGGGGGGTCAGCCCCAGCATTTT
TRBJ1-1 | TRBV19 | NA | TRBD1 | CASSPFNRGNTEAFF | TGTGCCAGTAGTCCCTTCAACAGGGGGAACACTGAAGCTTTCTTT
TRBJ1-6 | TRBV18 | NA | NA | CASSPPSEHNSPLHF | TGTGCCAGCTCACCACCTTCTGAGCACAATTCACCCCTCCACTTT
TRBJ1-6 | TRBV19 | NA | NA | CASSTLNSNSPLHF | TGTGCCAGTAGTACCCTGAACAGCAATTCACCCCTCCACTTT
TRBJ2-3 | TRBV7-9 | NA | NA | CASSLAGADTQYF | TGTGCCAGCAGCTTAGCGGGGGCTGATACGCAGTATTTT
TRBJ2-2 | TRBV5-4 | NA | NA | CASSFDTGELFF | TGTGCCAGCAGCTTCGACACCGGGGAGCTGTTTTTT
TRBJ1-2 | TRBV28 | NA | NA | CASSLIDNYGYTF | TGTGCCAGCAGTTTAATCGATAACTATGGCTACACCTTC
TRBJ2-7 | TRBV20-1 | once | NA | CSASTSHGYEQYF | TGCAGTGCTAGTACTAGCCATGGATACGAGCAGTACTTC
TRBJ2-1 | TRBV7-9 | NA | TRBD2 | CASSPASGSSYNEQFF | TGTGCCAGCAGCCCGGCTAGCGGTAGCTCCTACAATGAGCAGTTCTTC
TRBJ1-6 | TRBV11-2 | NA | NA | CASSLNRVLPLHF | TGTGCCAGCAGCTTAAACAGGGTGCTACCCCTCCACTTT
TRBJ2-5 | TRBV10-1 | NA | TRBD1 | CASSEGGPGGEETQYF | TGCGCCAGCAGTGAGGGAGGGCCAGGGGGCGAAGAGACCCAGTACTTC
TRBJ2-7 | TRBV11-2 | NA | NA | CASAPTVVYEQYF | TGTGCCAGCGCCCCGACAGTTGTCTACGAGCAGTACTTC
TRBJ2-5 | TRBV11-2 | once | NA | CASSLQETQYF | TGTGCCAGCAGCCTCCAAGAGACCCAGTACTTC
TRBJ2-1 | TRBV5-1 | NA | NA | CASSLGGINPSSNEQFF | TGCGCCAGCAGCTTGGGGGGGATAAACCCATCGTCGAATGAGCAGTTCTTC
TRBJ2-2 | TRBV27 | NA | NA | CASSLGTTGELFF | TGTGCCAGCAGTTTAGGGACAACCGGGGAGCTGTTTTTT
TRBJ2-6 | TRBV27 | NA | NA | CASSPRTPGANVLTF | TGTGCCAGCAGTCCCCGGACCCCTGGGGCCAACGTCCTGACTTTC
TRBJ2-3 | TRBV30 | NA | TRBD2 | CAWGEGSATDTQYF | TGTGCCTGGGGGGAGGGATCGGCGACAGATACGCAGTATTTT
TRBJ2-1 | TRBV19 | NA | NA | CASSTGTQGNEQFF | TGTGCCAGTAGTACCGGGACTCAAGGAAATGAGCAGTTCTTC
TRBJ2-3 | TRBV9 | NA | TRBD2 | CASSYLAGAGDTQYF | TGTGCCAGCAGTTATCTAGCGGGAGCCGGAGATACGCAGTATTTT